Below, 21 T cell receptor beta chains from the same sample are listed, as sequenced in a study of blood T cell repertoires in COVID-19. Profiled with immunoSEQ multiplex PCR; TCRdb holds only in-frame clones, not every one. The sample consists of tens of thousands of clones, about 90% of them appearing once. The sample was peripheral blood. Source of these receptors: a human donor in a cohort sampled during active COVID-19.

The gene calls are TRBV6-4 and TRBJ1-3, with 9 bases lining up with TRBD1. The V gene's germline CDR1 is MRHNA and CDR2 SNTAGT. The CDR3 sequence is 17 residues long. V was pared by 5 bases and J by 3 bases, with 11 bases of the junction left unmatched. Written as DNA, the CDR3 is TGTGCCAGCAGTCACCAGAGGACAGGGGAGGGTGGAAACACCATATATTTT. Its protein is CASSHQRTGEGGNTIYF.

The chain couples TRBV5-1 to TRBJ1-1; 8 bases match TRBD1. Looked up from germline, CDR1 is SGHRS and CDR2 is YFSETQ. The CDR3 length is 14 residues. Losses at the gene ends were 1 base for V and 1 base for J; bases not matched to a gene: 0. CDR3 sequence: CASSLQGANTEAFF. In nucleotides, the CDR3 is TGCGCCAGCAGCTTGCAGGGGGCGAACACTGAAGCTTTCTTT.

This clone occurred once. The chain carries TRBV19 and TRBJ1-1, with TRBD1 as a possible D gene (5 bases). Trimming removed 5 bases at V and 5 bases at J, with 9 bases between. Germline V lookup: CDR1 LNHDA, CDR2 SQIVND (reference sequence). The CDR3 totals 12 residues. The CDR3 bases are TGTGCCAGTAGTGACCGACAGACTGAAGCTTTCTTT. This sequence encodes CASSDRQTEAFF.

CDR3 bases: TGTGCCAGCAGCGGTAGCGGGAACACCTACAATGAGCAGTTCTTC. Translation: CASSGSGNTYNEQFF. This chain connects TRBV9 to TRBJ2-1, with 8 bases fitting TRBD2. The length of the CDR3 is 15 residues. From germline, CDR1 is SGDLS and CDR2 YYNGEE. After removal of 3 bases from V and 2 bases from J, the junction contained 4 bases not matched to a gene.

V is TRBV6-5 and J is TRBJ2-3, with D perhaps TRBD2 (6 bases). Germline assignment: CDR1 MNHEY and CDR2 SVGAGI. This CDR3 has 13 amino acids. CDR3 nucleotides: TGTGCTAGCGGAGCGCCTAGCACAGATACGCAGTATTTT. Translation: CASGAPSTDTQYF.

This clone was observed a single time. This chain links TRBV6-5 with TRBJ2-3; 8 bases match TRBD2. The CDR3 spans 14 residues. J was trimmed by 1 base and V by 6 bases; bases with no gene match: 3. CDR1 is MNHEY and CDR2 is SVGAGI in the germline V gene. The CDR3 bases are TGTGCCAGCAGAAGCGGGAGTGGCACAGATACGCAGTATTTT. Its protein is CASRSGSGTDTQYF.

This clone was found once. V is TRBV2 and J is TRBJ1-4, with D perhaps matching TRBD1 (5 bases). Germline V gene data show CDR1 as SNHLY and CDR2 as FYNNEI. Trimming cost V 6 bases and J 0 bases, with 11 bases left between them. This CDR3 region has 15 residues. The CDR3, as DNA: TGTGCCAGCAGCTCCCTCAGGGCAACTAATGAAAAACTGTTTTTT. Translated: CASSSLRATNEKLFF. Supplemented by reference TRBV2 and TRBJ1-4, the full variable domain reads EPEVTQTPSHQVTQMGQEVILRCVPISNHLYFYWYRQILGQKVEFLVSFYNNEISEKSEIFDDQFSVERPDGSNFTLKIRSTKLEDSAMYFCASSSLRATNEKLFFGSGTQLSVL.

J is TRBJ1-1 and V is TRBV7-6; D gene ambiguous. The CDR3 has 12 residues. Deletions cut 5 bases from V and 6 bases from J, with 10 bases between. CDR1 and CDR2 from the germline V gene are SGHVS and FNYEAQ. Here the CDR3 DNA reads TGTGCCAGCAGCCTGACGGGGTCTGAAGCTTTCTTT. Protein sequence: CASSLTGSEAFF.

J is TRBJ2-1 and V is TRBV21-1; TRBD1 is the table's D call and was not checked against the DNA. TRBV21-1 is listed as a pseudogene. The CDR3 contains 14 residues. CDR3 coding DNA: TGTGCCAGCAGCAGCCACACAGGGAGATATGAGCAGTTCTTC. Translation: CASSSHTGRYEQFF.

The chain carries TRBV7-9 and TRBJ1-2; 9 nucleotides line up with TRBD1. The CDR3 loop spans 15 amino acids. V lost 0 bases to trimming and J lost 10 bases; unmatched junction nucleotides: 9. In germline, CDR1 is SEHNR, CDR2 FQNEAQ (reference sequence). CDR3 in amino acids: CASSLAAPGQGVYTF. The CDR3 DNA follows: TGTGCCAGCAGCTTAGCGGCCCCGGGACAGGGAGTCTACACCTTC.

The chain carries TRBV4-1 and TRBJ2-7, with 7 bases aligning to TRBD1. The CDR3 is 15 residues long. Trimming cost V 0 bases and J 3 bases; bases outside gene matches: 5. Germline CDR1 is MGHRA and CDR2 is YSYEKL. The CDR3 is CASSQDPAGGYEQYV. CDR3 bases: TGCGCCAGCAGCCAAGATCCCGCAGGGGGCTACGAGCAGTACGTC.

This chain uses TRBV2 with TRBJ1-3; 7 bases align to TRBD1. From germline, CDR1 is SNHLY and CDR2 FYNNEI. The CDR3 consists of 16 residues. V shed 7 bases and J 1 base; nucleotides not matched to a gene: 10. Here the CDR3 reads CASKEAPTGSGNTIYF. CDR3 nucleotides: TGTGCCAGCAAAGAAGCCCCGACAGGGTCTGGAAACACCATATATTTT. The variable domain in full, with the rest retrieved from reference TRBV2 and TRBJ1-3, is EPEVTQTPSHQVTQMGQEVILRCVPISNHLYFYWYRQILGQKVEFLVSFYNNEISEKSEIFDDQFSVERPDGSNFTLKIRSTKLEDSAMYFCASKEAPTGSGNTIYFGEGSWLTVV.

The chain links TRBV5-1 to TRBJ2-5; maybe TRBD2 (7 bases). V was trimmed by 2 bases and J by 3 bases, leaving 14 bases between them. The CDR3 covers 15 residues. Germline values: CDR1 SGHRS, CDR2 YFSETQ. CDR3 DNA: TGCGCCAGCAGCTTCGTTCGCGGGGGCGAAGAGACCCAGTACTTC. Translating gives CASSFVRGGEETQYF. Looking up the rest from reference TRBV5-1 and TRBJ2-5 gives the full variable domain: KAGVTQTPRYLIKTRGQQVTLSCSPISGHRSVSWYQQTPGQGLQFLFEYFSETQRNKGNFPGRFSGRQFSNSRSEMNVSTLELGDSALYLCASSFVRGGEETQYFGPGTRLLVL.

The gene calls are TRBV6-5 and TRBJ2-5, with 9 bases that match TRBD1. The junction had 7 bases not matched to a gene; V was cut back by 5 bases and J by 3 bases. CDR1 is MNHEY, CDR2 SVGAGI, per germline. This CDR3 is built from 15 residues. The CDR3 bases are TGTGCCAGCAGTACCAGGACAGGGGCCGAAGAGACCCAGTACTTC. It specifies CASSTRTGAEETQYF.

The sample holds a few counts of this clone. The chain employs TRBV7-9 and TRBJ2-7; 7 bases are a match to TRBD2. CDR3 size: 12 residues. Germline lookup yields CDR1 SEHNR and CDR2 FQNEAQ (reference sequence). The V and J ends lost 5 bases and 10 bases, in that order; junction bases with no gene match: 8. This CDR3 is CASSVRTGGQYV. The DNA for the CDR3 is TGTGCCAGCAGCGTCCGGACGGGAGGTCAGTACGTC.

This chain joins TRBV6-5 and TRBJ1-2, with TRBD1 identical over 11 bases. CDR1 and CDR2 (germline): MNHEY, SVGAGI. V lost 6 bases, J lost 7 bases, and 4 bases stayed unmatched. This CDR3 comprises 13 residues. In DNA, the CDR3 is TGTGCCAGCAGACTGGGGACAGGGGGTGGCTACACCTTC. This sequence encodes CASRLGTGGGYTF.

V and J are TRBV11-1 and TRBJ1-2; TRBD1 matches 12 bases. Per the germline V gene, CDR1 is SGHAT and CDR2 is FQDESV (reference sequence). V was pared by 3 bases and J by 7 bases, with 9 bases of the junction left unmatched. The CDR3 contains 16 residues. The CDR3 DNA reads as TGTGCCAGCAGCTTCACCGGGACAGGGGGCGTTGGTGGCTACACCTTC. This encodes CASSFTGTGGVGGYTF.

The chain uses TRBV5-8 and TRBJ1-4, with TRBD1 as a possible D gene (6 bases). Trimming stripped 4 bases from V and 2 bases from J, with 15 bases between. CDR1 is SGHTS and CDR2 is YDEGEE in the germline V gene. The CDR3 length is 16 residues. The CDR3 loop is CASSLEGVPTNEKLFF. The DNA for the CDR3 is TGTGCCAGCAGCCTGGAGGGGGTCCCCACTAATGAAAAACTGTTTTTT. The variable domain in full, with the rest retrieved from reference TRBV5-8 and TRBJ1-4, is EAGVTQSPTHLIKTRGQQATLRCSPISGHTSVYWYQQALGLGLQFLLWYDEGEERNRGNFPPRFSGRQFPNYSSELNVNALELEDSALYLCASSLEGVPTNEKLFFGSGTQLSVL.

The chain joins TRBV6-1 to TRBJ2-3; 9 nucleotides match TRBD2. Germline CDR1 and CDR2: MNHNS and SASEGT. With V trimmed by 3 bases and J by 6 bases, 10 bases remained unmatched. This CDR3 has 16 amino acids. CDR3 residues: CASSELSGGPQDTQYF. CDR3 nucleotide sequence: TGTGCCAGCAGTGAGCTGAGCGGGGGGCCCCAGGATACGCAGTATTTT.

The CDR3 sequence is CATSQPGHREQFF. The CDR3, as DNA: TGTGCCACCAGCCAGCCTGGGCACAGGGAGCAGTTCTTC. V and J are TRBV15 and TRBJ2-1; TRBD1 might be the D (5 bases). The CDR3 sequence is 13 residues long. V was pared by 5 bases and J by 10 bases, with 15 bases between. CDR1 LNHNV and CDR2 YYDKDF come from the germline V gene (reference sequence).

This clone was recorded only once. This chain uses TRBV18 with TRBJ2-5; tentatively, D is TRBD1 (6 bases). The CDR3 is made up of 15 amino acids. V dropped 1 base and J dropped 0 bases, with 9 bases sitting between them. The V gene's germline CDR1 is KGHSH and CDR2 LQKENI. The CDR3 DNA reads TGTGCCAGCTCACCACTGGGGGACAACCAAGAGACCCAGTACTTC. This sequence encodes CASSPLGDNQETQYF.